These 5 T cell receptor beta chains share one sample of origin, sequenced in a study of cytomegalovirus exposure and HLA in healthy donors. Researchers ran the PCR with 60 Vbeta and 13 Jbeta primers. Sequenced by immunoSEQ multiplex PCR; TCRdb stores in-frame clones only, minus some. The profile shows about 120,000 clones, roughly 80% of them singletons. The sample comprised PBMCs. The receptors here all came from a man in his fifties or sixties in good health and CMV-seropositive.

The chain couples TRBV25-1 to TRBJ2-1, with TRBD2 identical over 7 bases. Germline lookup yields CDR1 MGHDK and CDR2 SYGVNS. The CDR3 consists of 14 residues. The V gene end was trimmed by 5 bases and the J gene end by 9 bases; junction bases not matched to a gene: 10. This chain's CDR3 is CASSRTAGGGEQFF. CDR3 nucleotide sequence: TGTGCCAGCAGTCGGACGGCTGGCGGGGGTGAGCAGTTCTTC.

This chain uses TRBV4-3 with TRBJ2-3; tentatively, D is TRBD2 (5 bases). Per germline, CDR1 LGHNA and CDR2 YSLEER. Trimming took off 4 bases at V and 1 base at J, with 15 bases between the two ends. The length of the CDR3 is 16 residues. As DNA, the CDR3 is TGCGCCAGCAGCCCCAACCCGGGATCCCGCACAGATACGCAGTATTTT. It encodes CASSPNPGSRTDTQYF.

This chain connects TRBV4-1 to TRBJ1-1; D may be TRBD1 (5 bases). The V and J ends lost 0 bases and 4 bases respectively, with 9 bases between them. This CDR3 comprises 14 residues. Germline CDR1 reads MGHRA; CDR2 reads YSYEKL. This CDR3 is CASSQEWGGTEAFF. In DNA, the CDR3 is TGCGCCAGCAGCCAAGAATGGGGGGGCACTGAAGCTTTCTTT.

The CDR3 is CAWQQFDRLDTEAFF. DNA for the CDR3: TGTGCCTGGCAACAATTCGACAGGCTGGACACTGAAGCTTTCTTT. The chain employs TRBV30 and TRBJ1-1, with a weak D call TRBD1 (6 bases). Germline V gene data show CDR1 as GTSNPN and CDR2 as SVGIG (reference sequence). The CDR3 loop spans 15 amino acids. V was clipped by 5 bases and J by 3 bases, with 19 bases between them.

This clone was observed a few times. This chain links TRBV7-2 with TRBJ2-1; 10 bases are a match to TRBD2. CDR3 length: 15 amino acids. Trimming removed 1 base from V and 7 bases from J; junction bases left unmatched: 4. Germline CDR1 reads SGHTA; CDR2 reads FQGNSA. DNA for the CDR3: TGTGCCAGCAGCTTAGAAGCGGGAGGGATGAATGAGCAGTTCTTC. Residues: CASSLEAGGMNEQFF. The whole variable domain, remainder taken from reference TRBV7-2 and TRBJ2-1, is GAGVSQSPSNKVTEKGKDVELRCDPISGHTALYWYRQSLGQGLEFLIYFQGNSAPDKSGLPSDRFSAERTGGSVSTLTIQRTQQEDSAVYLCASSLEAGGMNEQFFGPGTRLTVL.